This entry concerns a single T cell receptor (beta chain). Its antigen is not yet known. Per-base qualities were not stored, and no clone one base away is much larger. Healthy HIV-negative adults with no recently reported acute infections or vaccinations were included as donors. Every donor was a Caucasian adult residing in Nashville, Tennessee, USA. CD4+ T cells were enriched by magnetic negative selection; naive cells were then positively selected on CD45RA, and the negative fraction formed the memory subset. After blood collection by leukapheresis, PBMCs were isolated using Ficoll-Histopaque density gradient centrifugation and then cryopreserved in the vapor phase of liquid nitrogen. Analytical flow cytometry was used to check the purity and quantity of each magnetically sorted T cell population. Genomic DNA was isolated from each sorted fraction and quantified by UV absorbance on a Nanodrop 2000c.

The germline V gene yields KGHSH for CDR1 and LQKENI for CDR2. The CDR3, from cysteine to phenylalanine, totals 14 residues. This entry keeps only the CDR3 DNA: 42 bases, framed from base 1. Unmatched junction bases come to 10, with V trimmed by 8 bases and J by 7 bases. The sample comes from a study of shared clonotypes between healthy human individuals (dated by TCRdb to about 2020). In the study overall: A few men and two women, aged 18 to 49 years, made up the cohort. For each donor, three plates each were used for CD4 naive and CD4 memory, two plates were used for CD8 naive, and one plate was used for CD8 memory. Blood TCR repertoires of five healthy adults were deeply sequenced to estimate repertoire size and the extent of clonotype sharing between individuals. Each donor's leukapheresis produced roughly between about 0.8 and 10 billion PBMCs. Libraries were prepared and TCR repertoires were sequenced by different laboratories using diverse techniques, in order to increase sequencing depth and limit assay-specific biases. General findings and caveats noted by the study authors: Sampling was limited to blood, and TCR repertoires in tissue likely differ from TCR repertoires in blood. Because the study included only a small number of donors, the genetic and exposure-history diversity represented was limited. Based on pairwise subsampling, the degree of clonotype sharing among donors was expected to be affected by sequencing depth. Across four donors, approximately 5% of naive CD4, 3% to 3.5% of naive CD8, roughly 2.3% of memory CD4, and 0.4% of memory CD8 clonotypes were shared. Compared with non-shared clonotypes, clonotypes shared by all four sorted-subset donors had higher generation probabilities. Even with the large sequencing depth, rarefaction of the sorted-subset datasets indicated that sequencing was incomplete. Estimated clonotype richness was generally larger for naive than for memory subsets.

Using the deep immunoSEQ assay, multiplex PCR amplified TCR CDR3 regions from genomic DNA. For each cell subset, the extracted genomic DNA was distributed evenly across all wells of several immunoSEQ 96-well plates, and each plate served as one replicate. Each replicate PCR for sorted subsets received about 200 ng genomic DNA, equal to about 30,000 T cell genomes. The purified libraries were quantified using a Qubit 3.0 fluorometer, sized with a Bioanalyzer 2100, and then quantified again using the KAPA Library Quantification kit. Every immunoSEQ 96-well plate was sequenced on a dedicated single-read 150-cycle Illumina NextSeq 550 flow cell. The study's own analysis went as follows. Because the immunoSEQ output included only junctional sequences and no quality scores, the filtering could not be the same as the filtering used for full-length reads. Sequences were annotated with PyIR, a Python wrapper for IgBLAST v1.9, using IMGT germline references to assign V/J genes and CDR3. Any read was removed if the V/J assignment was weak (E-value above 1e-6), the CDR3 was missing, or the read contained stop codons, out-of-frame junctions, or ambiguous translated residues. A V3J clonotype was defined by an identical inferred V gene, J gene, and CDR3 amino acid sequence. To compute the percentage overlap between repertoires, the number of shared unique clonotypes was divided by the size of the smaller repertoire. Three approaches were used to assess repertoire richness: RTK rarefaction, the Chao1 estimator, and Recon v2.1 estimates of unobserved clonotypes. Generation probabilities for all TCRbeta clonotypes obtained by the gDNA method from several donors were computed using OLGA. Here the immuneACCESS table is served through TCRdb, limited to in-frame sequences with V and J called. Missing clones are a known gap in these copies; in checked studies unresolved V genes cover under half, and the rest lacks a known reason. That table supplies the V and J calls and clone size; D and trimming were determined from the DNA. The sample includes 1,400,000 or so clones, with 98% to 99% observed a single time. Approximately 0.4% of the sample is in the top ten clones.

The rearrangement combines TRBV18 with TRBJ2-2, with TRBD1 identical over 7 junction bases. This sequence originates from a man in his thirties or forties in good health. Sequenced: naive CD4+ T cells sorted from blood. The cell subset or site label on this specimen signifies: CD45RA+ positively selected. The CDR3 reads as follows: CASHRQGGVGELFF. The nucleotides read TGTGCCAGCCACCGACAGGGTGGTGTCGGGGAGCTGTTTTTT. When the CDR3 is completed using the reference TRBV18 and TRBJ2-2 genes on either side, the full variable domain is NAGVMQNPRHLVRRRGQEARLRCSPMKGHSHVYWYRQLPEEGLKFMVYLQKENIIDESGMPKERFSAEFPKEGPSILRIQQVVRGDSAAYFCASHRQGGVGELFFGEGSRLTVL.